Detailed here is one T cell receptor (beta chain). This clonotype appeared a single time. What antigen it recognizes has not been identified. No much larger clone exists at a distance of one base, and base qualities are not known. Systemically healthy Caucasian individuals from Russia, 35 to 50 in total and aged about 6 to 95 years, were included as donors. About 10 milliliters of peripheral blood were drawn from each donor into EDTA-treated Vacutainer tubes. Ficoll-Paque density-gradient centrifugation was used to isolate PBMCs, with at least 6.5 million obtained per sample. Total RNA was extracted from PBMCs with Trizol reagent, with at least 6 micrograms obtained per sample. For every donor, flow cytometry on a PBMC aliquot measured the percentage of naive CD45RAhigh/CD27high T cells. The method was 5' RACE. TCRdb names Illumina HiSeq 2500 as the instrument used. A second PCR of roughly 6 to 11 cycles was run with a J-beta primer mix and a sample-barcoded 5' primer. Each TCR beta cDNA molecule received a unique molecular identifier from a template-switch 5' adaptor carrying 12 random nucleotides. Each sample yielded at least 3 million CDR3-containing paired-end reads. The Mint cDNA synthesis kit, primed by a TRBC-specific oligonucleotide, was used to synthesize first-strand cDNA from all RNA. Following uracil-DNA glycosylase treatment, all cDNA underwent a first 18-cycle PCR with the universal primers M1SS and BC2_uni_R. In the original analysis: Each sample was normalized by randomly selecting 1 million high-quality reads, each carrying a distinct molecular identifier. Reads sharing molecular identifiers were discarded rather than binned into consensus sequences. MiTCR, set to a Q25 quality threshold and the strictest error-elimination algorithm, was used for CDR3 identification, clonotype clustering and error correction. Lower-bound total TCR beta diversity was estimated with a nonparametric unseen species model using Euler transformation. TCRdb applied fastp at Q25 and MiXCR to the public reads, then kept only in-frame beta chains. All rows with the same CDR3 protein become a single entry with the most common DNA and genes. The authors' filters were not applied to this entry. The sample yields about 1.5 million distinct CDR3 sequences; around 42% were counted once. 7.9% of the sample goes to the ten largest clones.

This sample stems from a study of blood T cells in healthy people across ages (dated by TCRdb to the mid-2010s). With respect to the entire study: In model experiments, roughly one uniquely barcoded TCR beta cDNA molecule per two T cells was captured by template switching. Using the same blood draw, the study looked at two additional independent replicas of 1 million unique cDNA reads for two donors, one aged 18 to 30 and the other aged 80 or older. The donors were divided into four age groups: young (average approximately 15 years), middle-aged (approximately 39), aged (approximately 62) and long-lived (82). To track age-related changes in TCR beta repertoire diversity, the study relied on deep sequencing normalized with unique cDNA molecular identifiers. Donors of different ages were randomly distributed across sequencing lanes to avoid experimental bias.

What the study reported, not specific to this receptor: The percentage of naive T cells measured by flow cytometry correlated strongly with observed TCR beta diversity. Compared with the aged group, the long-lived group had more naive CD4+ T cells, fewer expanded clones and increased TCR diversity, suggesting age selection. The CMV infection status of donors was not known, potentially confounding age-related changes in expanded clonotypes. Conclusive comparison of naive and antigen-experienced compartments was prevented by the profiling of bulk unsorted PBMCs. As age increased, observed TCR beta diversity per million T cells dropped in a roughly linear way, and a significant reduction was already evident by age about 40. Total diversity estimates from one million sequenced T cells were considered lower bounds and underestimates.

The trim is 1 base for V and 4 bases for J, with a gap of 14 bases between the germline ends. The germline V gene provides CDR1 SQVTM and CDR2 ANQGSEA. The CDR3, from cysteine to phenylalanine, totals 15 residues. Of all the DNA, just the CDR3 is kept, 45 bases in frame from base 1. The receptor was isolated from a woman aged 18-35 years in good health. The sample taken for sequencing was blood. The chain is made from TRBV29-1 and TRBJ2-1; TRBD2 could be the D gene, as 5 bases match. The CDR3 in this case is CSVEGETEGYNEQFF. The nucleotide sequence is TGCAGCGTTGAAGGGGAGACGGAAGGATACAATGAGCAGTTCTTC.